Sequencing of this T cell receptor beta chain was carried out in a study of glioma-infiltrating T cells. TCR alpha and beta CDR3 regions were amplified from RNA using iRepertoire nested multiplex PCR. For one-step reverse transcription and amplification, roughly 85-450 ng of tissue mRNA or PBMC total RNA was used. TCRdb itself ran the multiplex PCR reads through MiXCR, one entry per CDR3 protein. This sample has around 140,000 distinct CDR3 sequences, with about two fifths found just once. The CDR3 has 17 residues. V was clipped by 6 bases and J by 0 bases, with 15 bases between them. CDR1 is MNHNS, CDR2 SASEGT, per germline.

J is TRBJ2-6 and V is TRBV6-1; no reliable D call. Sequencing was performed on glioma tissue, nonneoplastic brain tissue, or PBMCs (not recorded which). The clonotype originates from a human donor with low-grade glioma or glioblastoma, undergoing nonglioma brain surgery, or in good health (not recorded which). This CDR3 is CASSLQSLSSGANVLTF. In DNA, the CDR3 is TGTGCCAGCAGCTTACAATCCCTTAGCTCTGGGGCCAACGTCCTGACTTTC.